The 13 T cell receptor beta chains below all came from one sample that was sequenced in a study of blood T cell repertoires in COVID-19. Sequencing was performed with immunoSEQ multiplex PCR; in TCRdb, only in-frame clones are kept and a portion is missing. The top ten hold roughly 2.9% of the sample, which has about 210,000 clones, about 83% seen once. The sequenced sample was peripheral blood. The receptors stem from a man aged 50-60 years with active or convalescent COVID-19.

The chain joins TRBV5-1 to TRBJ1-1; TRBD1 aligns across 7 bases. The J segment lost 9 bases and the V segment lost 3 bases, leaving 11 bases of the junction unmatched. CDR1 is SGHRS and CDR2 is YFSETQ in the germline V gene. CDR3 length: 14 amino acids. The chain's CDR3 is CASSSDSTGSQAFF. The CDR3 DNA reads TGCGCCAGCAGCTCCGATTCGACAGGGTCCCAAGCTTTCTTT. Full variable domain (outside the CDR3, taken from reference TRBV5-1 and TRBJ1-1): KAGVTQTPRYLIKTRGQQVTLSCSPISGHRSVSWYQQTPGQGLQFLFEYFSETQRNKGNFPGRFSGRQFSNSRSEMNVSTLELGDSALYLCASSSDSTGSQAFFGQGTRLTVV.

The chain employs TRBV5-8 and TRBJ1-1; tentatively, D is TRBD1 (5 bases). Germline-derived CDR1 and CDR2 are SGHTS and YDEGEE. Between the trimmed V and J ends, which lost 2 bases and 0 bases, there was a span of 5 bases. This CDR3 comprises 13 residues. Here the CDR3 DNA reads TGTGCCAGCAGCTTAGGGGTGAACACTGAAGCTTTCTTT. This translates into CASSLGVNTEAFF.

The chain joins TRBV10-3 to TRBJ2-1; D uncertain. Germline values: CDR1 ENHRY, CDR2 SYGVKD. V dropped 3 bases and J dropped 8 bases, with 8 bases sitting between them. CDR3 length: 12 amino acids. CDR3 bases: TGTGCCATCAGTGATGAGCGTTATGAGCAGTTCTTC. Translated, it gives CAISDERYEQFF.

The gene calls are TRBV7-2 and TRBJ2-1; D is perhaps TRBD2 (5 bases). Trimming removed 6 bases at V and 6 bases at J, with 12 bases between. The CDR3 covers 13 residues. Germline lookup yields CDR1 SGHTA and CDR2 FQGNSA. CDR3 in amino acids: CASSTKAGNEQFF. CDR3 DNA sequence: TGTGCCAGCAGTACAAAGGCGGGCAATGAGCAGTTCTTC.

This clone is a singleton in its sample. The chain is built from TRBV6-5 and TRBJ1-2; D not certain. This CDR3 has 12 amino acids. The V and J ends lost 6 bases and 4 bases respectively, with 9 bases between them. CDR1 and CDR2 from the germline V gene are MNHEY and SVGAGI. CDR3: CASSREPYGYTF. The CDR3 DNA sequence: TGTGCCAGCAGCCGCGAGCCCTATGGCTACACCTTC.

This clone was recorded only once. V and J are TRBV5-6 and TRBJ2-1; D might be TRBD2 (6 bases). The V gene lost 1 base and the J gene lost 10 bases, with 12 bases spanning the gap. The germline gives CDR1 SGHDT, CDR2 YYEEEE. This CDR3 region has 13 residues. This CDR3 is CASSLIRGWEQFF. The CDR3 DNA is TGTGCCAGCAGCTTGATACGGGGGTGGGAGCAGTTCTTC. The whole variable domain, filled in from reference TRBV5-6 and TRBJ2-1, reads DAGVTQSPTHLIKTRGQQVTLRCSPKSGHDTVSWYQQALGQGPQFIFQYYEEEERQRGNFPDRFSGHQFPNYSSELNVNALLLGDSALYLCASSLIRGWEQFFGPGTRLTVL.

The J gene is TRBJ1-6, the V gene TRBV27; 8 bases line up with TRBD1. This CDR3 has 15 amino acids. Germline V gene lookup returns CDR1 MNHEY and CDR2 SMNVEV (reference sequence). Germline trimming cut 6 bases from V and 7 bases from J; bases unmatched to any gene: 8. In DNA, the CDR3 is TGTGCCAGCAGCCCGGACAGGGTTGGGAATTCACCCCTCCACTTT. Translating gives CASSPDRVGNSPLHF.

The chain combines TRBV4-3 with TRBJ2-6, with no clear D. This CDR3 region has 14 residues. From germline, CDR1 is LGHNA and CDR2 YSLEER. V was shortened by 1 base and J by 4 bases, with 5 bases between the two germline ends. CDR3 nucleotides: TGCGCCAGCAGCCAAGCAGGCGGGGCCAACGTCCTGACTTTC. Translation gives CASSQAGGANVLTF.

This chain connects TRBV7-9 to TRBJ1-2; TRBD1 matches 7 bases. The CDR3 sequence is 12 residues long. V shed 1 base, J shed 7 bases, and the junction held 0 bases outside the gene matches. CDR1 is SEHNR, CDR2 FQNEAQ, per germline (reference sequence). The CDR3 DNA follows: TGTGCCAGCAGCTTAGAGGGGGCTGGCTACACCTTC. Residues: CASSLEGAGYTF.

V and J are TRBV10-2 and TRBJ2-2; TRBD1 aligns across 10 bases. Germline-derived CDR1 and CDR2 are WSHSY and SAAADI. After removal of 6 bases from V and 6 bases from J, the junction contained 1 base not matched to a gene. This CDR3 region has 13 residues. The CDR3 spells CASRGTGAGELFF. CDR3 in DNA: TGCGCCAGCAGGGGGACAGGGGCCGGGGAGCTGTTTTTT.

This rearrangement joins TRBV7-9 to TRBJ1-1; 8 nucleotides match TRBD1. V lost 2 bases, J lost 4 bases, and 18 bases stayed unmatched. CDR1 and CDR2 (germline): SEHNR, FQNEAQ (reference sequence). This CDR3 has 19 amino acids. This CDR3 reads CASSLSSGDHTGGTTEAFF. Here the CDR3 DNA reads TGTGCCAGCAGCTTATCCAGCGGGGACCACACAGGGGGAACCACTGAAGCTTTCTTT.

The rearrangement uses TRBV6-5 and TRBJ1-2; the D is unclear. The CDR3 is 14 amino acids. Germline V gives CDR1 MNHEY, CDR2 SVGAGI. Trimming removed 7 bases from V and 9 bases from J, with 21 bases in between. The CDR3 region has the DNA TGTGCCAGCAAGGACTTGACCCGTCTGCAGCGCTACACCTTC. It is translated as CASKDLTRLQRYTF.

The gene calls are TRBV11-2 and TRBJ2-7, with D possibly TRBD1 on 5 matching bases. The CDR3 is made up of 12 amino acids. Germline CDR1 reads SGHAT; CDR2 reads FQNNGV. The V gene lost 2 bases and the J gene lost 4 bases, with 6 bases spanning the gap. In DNA, the CDR3 is TGTGCCAGCAGCTTACAGGGTTACGAGCAGTACTTC. Translated: CASSLQGYEQYF.